A single T cell receptor beta chain is shown here with its context. This specimen comes from a study of T-cell reconstitution after alpha-beta-depleted transplantation in children. Unique molecular identifiers were incorporated into the prepared TCRbeta library. MiXCR, run by TCRdb on the PCR reads, gives a single entry per CDR3 protein. This sample has 300,000 or so distinct CDR3 sequences, with approximately 23% found just once. The ends were cut back, 4 bases at V and 1 base at J, with 10 bases in the middle. Germline values: CDR1 MNHEY, CDR2 SMNVEV (reference sequence). The CDR3 has 14 residues. The chain recombines TRBV27 with TRBJ2-5; tentative D call: TRBD1 (5 bases). The TCR originated in a male patient younger than 18 who had a stem cell transplant for acute lymphoblastic leukemia, so the T cells may come from the graft donor. The sequencing here drew on PBMCs, mostly from graft donor cells, taken 180 days after TCRalphabeta/CD19-depleted stem cell transplant. The CDR3 nucleotides are TGTGCCAGCAGTTCTCCCCAGGGCCAAGAGACCCAGTACTTC. It specifies CASSSPQGQETQYF.